Below are 26 T cell receptor beta chains sequenced from a single sample in a study of OX40 agonist ivuxolimab in advanced cancers. Profiled with immunoSEQ multiplex PCR; TCRdb holds only in-frame clones, not every one. Of around 56,000 clones in the sample, around nine tenths were seen once. The sequences come from CD4+ or CD8+ T cells sorted from blood, collected in a trial of the OX40 agonist ivuxolimab. Receptors were obtained from an adult with an advanced solid tumor such as melanoma, head and neck, liver or kidney cancer.

V and J are TRBV7-3 and TRBJ2-3; 8 bases agree with TRBD1. The junction had 19 bases not matched to a gene; V was cut back by 5 bases and J by 6 bases. The CDR3 sequence is 18 residues long. Germline CDR1 reads SGHTA; CDR2 reads FQGTGA. The CDR3 loop is CASSPTRQGTPVQDTQYF. The CDR3 DNA reads TGTGCCAGCAGCCCCACCCGACAGGGGACCCCAGTACAGGATACGCAGTATTTT.

The count of this clone is one. The rearrangement joins TRBV20-1 to TRBJ2-7, with TRBD1 identical over 8 bases. This CDR3 has 11 residues. Trimming at V came to 7 bases and at J to 4 bases, leaving 3 bases not matched to a gene. Germline V lookup: CDR1 DFQATT, CDR2 SNEGSKA (reference sequence). The CDR3 loop is CSVRTGYEQYF. CDR3 DNA sequence: TGCAGTGTAAGGACAGGGTACGAGCAGTACTTC.

V usage is TRBV7-2 and J usage is TRBJ2-7, with 12 bases aligning to TRBD2. In germline, CDR1 is SGHTA, CDR2 FQGNSA. The ends lost 1 base at V and 3 bases at J; junction bases unmatched: 4. The CDR3 spans 16 residues. CDR3 sequence (DNA): TGTGCCAGCAGCTTAGATACGACTAGCGGGAGCTACGAGCAGTACTTC. Translation gives CASSLDTTSGSYEQYF.

The rearrangement uses TRBV7-2 and TRBJ2-7; D unclear. The V end was cut by 6 bases, the J end by 4 bases, with 16 bases between. Germline V gene lookup returns CDR1 SGHTA and CDR2 FQGNSA. The length of the CDR3 is 14 residues. The chain's CDR3 is CASSYSLLIYEQYF. The CDR3 nucleotides are TGTGCCAGCAGTTATAGTCTGCTGATATACGAGCAGTACTTC.

In its sample, this clone was seen a few times. J is TRBJ2-7 and V is TRBV5-1, with 7 bases lining up with TRBD1. The CDR3 runs to 15 residues. V trimming: 4 bases; J trimming: 0 bases; junction bases outside the gene matches: 7. CDR1 SGHRS and CDR2 YFSETQ come from the germline V gene. CDR3 in DNA: TGCGCCAGCAGCGGACAGGACATCAGCTCCTACGAGCAGTACTTC. Amino acids: CASSGQDISSYEQYF.

The chain couples TRBV2 to TRBJ2-1; the D gene is possibly TRBD1 (5 bases). The CDR3 totals 15 residues. The V end was cut by 0 bases, the J end by 5 bases, with 11 bases between. Germline lookup yields CDR1 SNHLY and CDR2 FYNNEI. This CDR3 reads CASSEAQGWDNEQFF. The CDR3 region has the DNA TGTGCCAGCAGTGAAGCGCAGGGATGGGACAATGAGCAGTTCTTC. The full variable domain, with the rest looked up from reference TRBV2 and TRBJ2-1, is EPEVTQTPSHQVTQMGQEVILRCVPISNHLYFYWYRQILGQKVEFLVSFYNNEISEKSEIFDDQFSVERPDGSNFTLKIRSTKLEDSAMYFCASSEAQGWDNEQFFGPGTRLTVL.

This clone came up a few times. The gene calls are TRBV5-1 and TRBJ2-7; 10 bases are a match to TRBD1. The germline gives CDR1 SGHRS, CDR2 YFSETQ. V lost 5 bases, J lost 2 bases, and 7 bases stayed unmatched. This CDR3 spans 15 amino acids. CDR3 residues: CASSRGQGLAYEQYF. In DNA, the CDR3 is TGCGCCAGCAGTCGGGGACAGGGGCTGGCCTACGAGCAGTACTTC.

This clone was detected a few times. The chain joins TRBV5-6 to TRBJ1-4; D is ambiguous. This CDR3 comprises 14 residues. Looked up from germline, CDR1 is SGHDT and CDR2 is YYEEEE. The V end lost 2 bases, the J end lost 5 bases, and 10 bases lay between the germline ends. CDR3 bases: TGTGCCAGCAGCTTAGGCGGTCTGAATGAAAAACTGTTTTTT. As protein: CASSLGGLNEKLFF.

The rearrangement joins TRBV6-6 to TRBJ1-5; 9 nucleotides agree with TRBD1. The CDR3 sequence is 16 residues long. V trimming: 8 bases; J trimming: 2 bases; junction bases outside the gene matches: 10. Germline CDR1 is MNHNY and CDR2 is SVGAGI (reference sequence). The CDR3 protein is CASAGGTGLGNQPQHF. The CDR3 DNA reads as TGTGCCAGCGCCGGGGGGACAGGGTTGGGCAATCAGCCCCAGCATTTT.

The chain combines TRBV27 with TRBJ2-4; no firm D call. The CDR3 runs to 12 residues. Germline V CDR1 and CDR2: MNHEY, SMNVEV (reference sequence). V was pared by 3 bases and J by 3 bases, with 3 bases between. For the CDR3, the DNA is TGTGCCAGCAGTTTTGGCAAAAACATTCAGTACTTC. It is translated as CASSFGKNIQYF.

The rearrangement joins TRBV19 to TRBJ1-2; D is ambiguous. V lost 6 bases and J lost 4, with 15 bases in between. Germline CDR1 LNHDA, CDR2 SQIVND (reference sequence). The CDR3 sequence is 14 residues long. Here the CDR3 DNA reads TGTGCCAGTAGGGCTCCGGGAGCAGGCTATGGCTACACCTTC. This gives the protein CASRAPGAGYGYTF.

Turning to this clone: Its ends do not fully match the called genes, so a read error is possible. This chain joins TRBV4-1 and TRBJ1-4; perhaps TRBD1 as D (6 bases). CDR1 is MGHRA and CDR2 is YSYEKL in the germline V gene. The CDR3 consists of 12 residues. CDR3 bases: TGCGCCAGCAGCCAAGATATCCAGGGGCAGGTTTTT. Translating it yields CASSQDIQGQVF.

This chain connects TRBV2 to TRBJ2-5; either TRBD1 or TRBD2 may fit D (5 bases each). Trimming shortened V by 9 bases and J by 5 bases, and 13 bases separated the two germline ends. This CDR3 is built from 12 residues. Per the germline V gene, CDR1 is SNHLY and CDR2 is FYNNEI. The chain's CDR3 is CASGGEGETQYF. The CDR3 DNA follows: TGTGCCAGTGGGGGAGAGGGGGAGACCCAGTACTTC.

The V and J genes are TRBV9 and TRBJ2-2; D is possibly TRBD1 (6 bases). Per germline, CDR1 SGDLS and CDR2 YYNGEE. Trimming removed 0 bases at V and 3 bases at J, with 12 bases between. The CDR3 has 16 residues. CDR3 amino acids: CASSVGWGLDTGELFF. The CDR3 coding sequence is TGTGCCAGCAGCGTAGGGTGGGGGCTGGACACCGGGGAGCTGTTTTTT.

This clone turned up a few times. V is TRBV7-9 and J is TRBJ2-1, with 7 bases fitting TRBD2. V lost 1 base, J lost 0 bases, and 6 bases stayed unmatched. The CDR3 runs to 17 residues. CDR1 is SEHNR and CDR2 is FQNEAQ in the germline V gene (reference sequence). In nucleotides, the CDR3 is TGTGCCAGCAGCTTAGGTGGCGGGGGAGGCTCCTACAATGAGCAGTTCTTC. Translation gives CASSLGGGGGSYNEQFF. Full variable domain (outside the CDR3, taken from reference TRBV7-9 and TRBJ2-1): DTGVSQNPRHKITKRGQNVTFRCDPISEHNRLYWYRQTLGQGPEFLTYFQNEAQLEKSRLLSDRFSAERPKGSFSTLEIQRTEQGDSAMYLCASSLGGGGGSYNEQFFGPGTRLTVL.

The chain uses TRBV7-6 and TRBJ2-5; D gene unclear. This CDR3 has 14 amino acids. V dropped 1 base and J dropped 6 bases, with 12 bases sitting between them. Germline CDR1 and CDR2: SGHVS and FNYEAQ. DNA of the CDR3: TGTGCCAGCAGCTTAGTTGGGGAAACCAAGACCCAGTACTTC. This translates into CASSLVGETKTQYF. The full variable domain, with the rest looked up from reference TRBV7-6 and TRBJ2-5, is GAGVSQSPRYKVTKRGQDVALRCDPISGHVSLYWYRQALGQGPEFLTYFNYEAQQDKSGLPNDRFSAERPEGSISTLTIQRTEQRDSAMYRCASSLVGETKTQYFGPGTRLLVL.

This sequence joins TRBV15 and TRBJ2-5, with D possibly TRBD1 on 5 matching bases. The V end lost 5 bases, the J end lost 3 bases, and 19 bases lay between the germline ends. Per germline, CDR1 LNHNV and CDR2 YYDKDF (reference sequence). The CDR3 covers 16 residues. Here the CDR3 reads CATSSPREGEKETQYF. The CDR3 DNA is TGTGCCACCAGCTCGCCCCGTGAAGGGGAAAAAGAGACCCAGTACTTC.

The chain couples TRBV27 to TRBJ2-7, with a weak D call TRBD1 (6 bases). Germline CDR1 and CDR2: MNHEY and SMNVEV (reference sequence). CDR3 length: 15 amino acids. V was clipped by 5 bases and J by 5 bases, with 19 bases between them. The CDR3 loop is CASSPGTRSWDEQYF. CDR3 sequence (DNA): TGTGCCAGCAGTCCGGGGACAAGGTCGTGGGACGAGCAGTACTTC.

The chain recombines TRBV7-2 with TRBJ2-2; possible D gene TRBD2, 5 bases. CDR3 length equals 13 residues. Germline V lookup: CDR1 SGHTA, CDR2 FQGNSA. V lost 4 bases and J lost 7, with 10 bases in between. For the CDR3, the DNA is TGTGCCAGCAGCTCCACTAGGTACGGGGAGCTGTTTTTT. Protein sequence: CASSSTRYGELFF.

This sequence joins TRBV30 and TRBJ2-5; D is undetermined. Deletions cut 7 bases from V and 3 bases from J, with 12 bases between. This CDR3 is 12 amino acids long. Germline V gene data show CDR1 as GTSNPN and CDR2 as SVGIG (reference sequence). The CDR3 region is CASLRSEETQYF. Here the CDR3 DNA reads TGTGCCTCCCTGAGATCTGAAGAGACCCAGTACTTC.

The chain uses TRBV19 and TRBJ2-4, with 7 nucleotides matching TRBD2. Germline assignment: CDR1 LNHDA and CDR2 SQIVND (reference sequence). The CDR3 runs 15 residues. Trimming took 5 bases from V and 5 from J; bases not matched to a gene: 9. Written as DNA, the CDR3 is TGTGCCAGTAGTGTTGGGCGGGAGCCCCAAAACATTCAGTACTTC. It translates to CASSVGREPQNIQYF.

The chain employs TRBV2 and TRBJ1-1; D is unresolved. The germline V gene encodes CDR1 SNHLY and CDR2 FYNNEI. This CDR3 has 10 residues. With 9 bases removed from V and 10 bases from J, the gap between germline ends came to 12 bases. The CDR3 reads CASYRVVAFF. The CDR3 nucleotides are TGTGCCAGTTATAGGGTGGTAGCTTTCTTT.

The rearrangement uses TRBV28 and TRBJ1-5; no clear D. The CDR3 consists of 12 residues. Germline V gene data show CDR1 as MDHEN and CDR2 as SYDVKM. V dropped 6 bases and J dropped 5 bases, with 8 bases sitting between them. CDR3 sequence (DNA): TGTGCCAGCAGCCTCAAGGATCAGCCCCAGCATTTT. Translated: CASSLKDQPQHF.

This clone was detected a few times. This sequence joins TRBV5-4 and TRBJ1-1; no reliable D call. Trimming cost V 4 bases and J 7 bases, with 11 bases left between them. CDR1 and CDR2 (germline): SGHNT, YYREEE (reference sequence). This CDR3 has 12 amino acids. The DNA for the CDR3 is TGTGCCAGCAGCCTTGGATCCGGTGAAGCTTTCTTT. Its translation is CASSLGSGEAFF.

This clone was detected once. The chain is built from TRBV6-5 and TRBJ1-3, with 7 bases fitting TRBD1. The junction had 5 bases not matched to a gene; V was cut back by 6 bases and J by 0 bases. The CDR3 is 15 amino acids. Germline CDR1 MNHEY, CDR2 SVGAGI. The CDR3 region has the DNA TGTGCCAGCAGGGTCCGGGACAGCTCTGGAAACACCATATATTTT. This sequence encodes CASRVRDSSGNTIYF.

The J gene is TRBJ2-7, the V gene TRBV5-1; D unclear. The ends were cut back, 4 bases at V and 1 base at J, with 6 bases in the middle. This CDR3 comprises 12 residues. Germline CDR1 reads SGHRS; CDR2 reads YFSETQ. CDR3 coding DNA: TGCGCCAGCAGCGTGGGATCCTACGAGCAGTACTTC. It specifies CASSVGSYEQYF.